The 14 T cell receptor beta chains below were found in one sample sequenced in a study of blood T cell repertoires in COVID-19. Here immunoSEQ multiplex PCR was the method, and the copy in TCRdb shows in-frame clones only, minus some. The sample lists roughly 30,000 clones; about 89% were seen once. The sequenced material came from peripheral blood. The receptors derive from a human donor in a cohort sampled during active COVID-19.

The chain links TRBV3-1 (or the pseudogene TRBV3-2) to TRBJ1-5; D is undetermined. Germline values: CDR1 LGHDT, CDR2 YNNKEL (reference sequence). This CDR3 spans 15 amino acids. Trimming removed 1 base at V and 4 bases at J, with 11 bases between. Here the CDR3 DNA reads TGTGCCAGCAGCCAAGCCGGGGAATGGAATCAGCCCCAGCATTTT. Encoded protein: CASSQAGEWNQPQHF.

This sequence joins TRBV7-9 and TRBJ1-1; 8 nucleotides align to TRBD1. Germline CDR1 and CDR2: SEHNR and FQNEAQ (reference sequence). CDR3 size: 15 residues. V lost 1 base to trimming and J lost 3 bases; unmatched junction nucleotides: 4. This CDR3 is CASSLGDRIDTEAFF. CDR3 coding DNA: TGTGCCAGCAGCTTAGGGGACAGGATAGACACTGAAGCTTTCTTT.

The chain has TRBV19 and TRBJ2-3, with D maybe TRBD1 (6 bases). Trimming removed 3 bases from V and 6 bases from J, with 13 bases in between. CDR1 and CDR2 from the germline V gene are LNHDA and SQIVND (reference sequence). The CDR3 sequence is 14 residues long. In nucleotides, the CDR3 is TGTGCCAGTAGTATCCCTTCAGGGGTGGATACGCAGTATTTT. Translation: CASSIPSGVDTQYF.

The V gene is TRBV2, the J gene TRBJ1-4, with TRBD1 matching over 7 bases. The CDR3 is 14 residues long. Germline V gives CDR1 SNHLY, CDR2 FYNNEI. V trimming: 4 bases; J trimming: 4 bases; junction bases outside the gene matches: 3. CDR3 amino acids: CASSGQGSNEKLFF. Here the CDR3 DNA reads TGTGCCAGCAGTGGACAGGGAAGTAATGAAAAACTGTTTTTT.

To note about this clone: Without the conserved terminal phenylalanine or tryptophan, this CDR3 likely stems from a read error. The DNA is omitted, as the CDR3 cannot be located on it reliably, and the CDR3 follows TCRdb's listing. The chain has TRBV2 and TRBJ2-7; TRBD1, as called in the table, went unchecked against the DNA. Germline V gives CDR1 SNHLY, CDR2 FYNNEI. The CDR3 region is 15 residues in length, termini included. The CDR3 sequence is CASSPGQGTSRWACP.

This chain's CDR3 is CASSSAPTGGNQPQHF. For the CDR3, the DNA is TGTGCCAGCAGTTCCGCTCCGACAGGGGGCAATCAGCCCCAGCATTTT. The chain joins TRBV6-5 to TRBJ1-5; 8 bases are shared with TRBD1. Per the germline V gene, CDR1 is MNHEY and CDR2 is SVGAGI. Germline trimming cut 4 bases from V and 2 bases from J; bases unmatched to any gene: 7. This CDR3 has 16 amino acids.

This clone was observed once. The genes are TRBV5-4 and TRBJ2-7; TRBD1 agrees at 10 bases. V dropped 4 bases and J dropped 1; count of bases not matched to a gene: 5. Germline CDR1 is SGHNT and CDR2 is YYREEE (reference sequence). The CDR3 sequence is 15 residues long. Written as DNA, the CDR3 is TGTGCCAGCAGCGGCCCGGGACAGGGGTCCTACGAGCAGTACTTC. It translates to CASSGPGQGSYEQYF.

The chain recombines TRBV19 with TRBJ1-5; TRBD1 might be the D (5 bases). Per germline, CDR1 LNHDA and CDR2 SQIVND (reference sequence). The CDR3 has 13 amino acids. V shed 5 bases and J shed 6 bases, with 11 bases lying between them. DNA for the CDR3: TGTGCCAGTAGTGCCCAGGGAGGTCAGCCCCAGCATTTT. This encodes CASSAQGGQPQHF.

The genes are TRBV6-5 and TRBJ1-1; 7 nucleotides agree with TRBD1. Germline values: CDR1 MNHEY, CDR2 SVGAGI. The V segment lost 6 bases and the J segment 1 base; nucleotides outside the gene matches: 5. The CDR3 spans 14 residues. The DNA of the CDR3 is TGTGCCAGCAGGAAGAACAGGGGGAACACTGAAGCTTTCTTT. This sequence encodes CASRKNRGNTEAFF.

This clone was counted a single time. The chain combines TRBV9 with TRBJ1-1; unclear D gene. CDR1 SGDLS and CDR2 YYNGEE come from the germline V gene. CDR3 length: 13 residues. V was cut by 2 bases and J by 3 bases, with 8 bases left in between. The CDR3 is CASSVGGDTEAFF. CDR3 DNA: TGTGCCAGCAGCGTCGGCGGTGACACTGAAGCTTTCTTT.

The chain combines TRBV18 with TRBJ2-1; 9 bases are shared with TRBD2. This CDR3 spans 14 amino acids. With 4 bases clipped from V and 9 bases from J, the junction kept 7 bases outside the gene matches. CDR1 and CDR2 from the germline V gene are KGHSH and LQKENI. CDR3 sequence (DNA): TGTGCCAGCTCACTCGGGACTAGCCGGAGTGAGCAGTTCTTC. Translation: CASSLGTSRSEQFF.

This chain uses TRBV19 with TRBJ1-6; TRBD1 is a possible D gene (6 bases). The CDR3 consists of 15 residues. Germline-derived CDR1 and CDR2 are LNHDA and SQIVND (reference sequence). V lost 7 bases and J 7 bases, leaving 17 bases between the germline ends. CDR3 loop: CASKEGSGVNSPLHF. The DNA for the CDR3 is TGTGCCAGTAAGGAAGGGTCAGGGGTAAATTCACCCCTCCACTTT.

This chain links TRBV19 with TRBJ1-2, with 8 bases identical to TRBD1. This CDR3 region has 16 residues. V gave up 3 bases and J gave up 5 bases; unmatched junction bases: 11. Germline-derived CDR1 and CDR2 are LNHDA and SQIVND (reference sequence). CDR3: CASSIPQGATFYGYTF. Written as DNA, the CDR3 is TGTGCCAGTAGTATCCCCCAGGGGGCCACATTTTATGGCTACACCTTC.

The V and J genes are TRBV11-2 and TRBJ2-6; 11 bases match TRBD2. V lost 3 bases to trimming and J lost 0 bases; unmatched junction nucleotides: 4. Germline assignment: CDR1 SGHAT and CDR2 FQNNGV. This CDR3 comprises 18 residues. The CDR3 spells CASSLRLAGNSGANVLTF. CDR3 coding DNA: TGTGCCAGCAGCTTGCGACTAGCGGGGAACTCTGGGGCCAACGTCCTGACTTTC. Based on the CDR3 plus reference TRBV11-2 and TRBJ2-6, the full variable domain is EAGVAQSPRYKIIEKRQSVAFWCNPISGHATLYWYQQILGQGPKLLIQFQNNGVVDDSQLPKDRFSAERLKGVDSTLKIQPAKLEDSAVYLCASSLRLAGNSGANVLTFGAGSRLTVL.